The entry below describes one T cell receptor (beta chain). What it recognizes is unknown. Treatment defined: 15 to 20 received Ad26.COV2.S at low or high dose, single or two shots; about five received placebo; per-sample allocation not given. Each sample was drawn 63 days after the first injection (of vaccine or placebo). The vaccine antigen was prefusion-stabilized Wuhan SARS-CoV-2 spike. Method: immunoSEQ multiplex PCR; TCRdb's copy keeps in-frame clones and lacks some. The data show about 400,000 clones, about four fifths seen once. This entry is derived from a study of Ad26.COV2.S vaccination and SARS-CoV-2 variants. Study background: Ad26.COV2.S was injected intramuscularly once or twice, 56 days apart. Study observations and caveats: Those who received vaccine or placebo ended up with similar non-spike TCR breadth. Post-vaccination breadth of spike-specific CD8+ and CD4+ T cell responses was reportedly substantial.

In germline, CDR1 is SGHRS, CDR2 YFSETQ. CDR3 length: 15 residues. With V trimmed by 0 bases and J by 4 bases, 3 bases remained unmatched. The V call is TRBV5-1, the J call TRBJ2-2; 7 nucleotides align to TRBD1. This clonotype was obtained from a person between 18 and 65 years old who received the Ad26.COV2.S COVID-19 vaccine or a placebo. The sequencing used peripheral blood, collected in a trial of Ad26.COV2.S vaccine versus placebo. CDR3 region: CASSLDPGGTGELFF. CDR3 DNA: TGCGCCAGCAGCTTGGATCCAGGGGGCACCGGGGAGCTGTTTTTT.